A selection of T cell receptor beta chains follows, all from one sample in a study of T cells in localized non-small cell lung cancer. Sequencing was performed with immunoSEQ multiplex PCR; in TCRdb, only in-frame clones are kept and a portion is missing. The sample holds about 41,000 clones, 85% to 90% seen once. Sequences were derived from peripheral blood, sampled before any cancer treatment. The receptors stem from a woman between 18 and 50 years old with stage III lung adenocarcinoma. Each CDR3 is given with its conserved first and last residue. Each record gives: CDR3 protein, J gene, V gene, clone size. Some rows mark clone size as missing; the rest say once, few, many or name a class of expanded clone.

CASSPPSRSYEQYF	TRBJ2-7	TRBV18	.
CASSVGVGGGSDTQYF	TRBJ2-3	TRBV9	.
CASSGSNQPQHF	TRBJ1-5	TRBV19	few
CASSYSISLNTEAFF	TRBJ1-1	TRBV6-5	once
CASSQGTGGLYEQYF	TRBJ2-7	TRBV5-8	.
CASSVSSYEQYF	.	TRBV2	.
CASKNWTGGYEQYF	TRBJ2-7	TRBV19	few
CASSIERHMNTEAFF	TRBJ1-1	TRBV19	.
CASSLVLGREETQYF	TRBJ2-5	TRBV5-1	.
CASSQVGHTEAFF	TRBJ1-1	TRBV4-2	.
CAWSVLRQEAYEQYF	TRBJ2-7	TRBV30	.
CASSPSGTISGNTIYF	TRBJ1-3	TRBV19	.
CASSYDGQIEAFF	TRBJ1-1	TRBV6-6	.
CASSLVGVSDTQYF	TRBJ2-3	TRBV7-8	.
CATSRSDTDTQYF	TRBJ2-3	TRBV15	once
CAWSEGLQGIRSEKLFF	TRBJ1-4	TRBV30	few
CSVPGIGYQETQYF	TRBJ2-5	TRBV29-1	.
CASSPTESSYEQYF	TRBJ2-7	TRBV7-2	.
CASRRDSSSYNEQFF	TRBJ2-1	TRBV6-1	.
CASSLFQRDQFF	TRBJ2-1	TRBV28	.
CASKRESYEQYF	TRBJ2-7	TRBV6-1	few
CAWSNGPHYEQYF	TRBJ2-7	TRBV30	.
CASRGVSETFNTGELFF	TRBJ2-2	TRBV27	.
CAATHSGGAGETQYF	TRBJ2-5	TRBV6-5	once
CASRPPGQRNYEQYF	TRBJ2-7	TRBV6-5	few
CASSGGLALTDTQYF	TRBJ2-3	TRBV5-4	.
CASSVQMNTEAFF	TRBJ1-1	TRBV2	.
CASSRLGTGELFF	TRBJ2-2	TRBV25-1	once
CASSVDEGRTEAFF	TRBJ1-1	TRBV9	once
CASSEAGEQFF	TRBJ2-1	TRBV2	.
CASSRLNSGNTIYF	TRBJ1-3	TRBV5-8	.
CSVRDRGEKLFF	TRBJ1-4	TRBV29-1	.
CAISGGEDTEAFF	TRBJ1-1	TRBV10-3	.
CASSLYGNQPQHF	TRBJ1-5	TRBV5-6	.
CASSPQGFGYTF	TRBJ1-2	TRBV7-2	.
CASSFQQNTEAFF	TRBJ1-1	TRBV5-8	once
CASSPAGLAGVETQYF	TRBJ2-5	TRBV7-8	.
CASSVETGQVQPQHF	TRBJ1-5	TRBV9	.
CASSPWSTSGQETQYF	TRBJ2-5	TRBV5-6	.
CASGLKEFVLDNSPLHF	TRBJ1-6	TRBV12-5	.